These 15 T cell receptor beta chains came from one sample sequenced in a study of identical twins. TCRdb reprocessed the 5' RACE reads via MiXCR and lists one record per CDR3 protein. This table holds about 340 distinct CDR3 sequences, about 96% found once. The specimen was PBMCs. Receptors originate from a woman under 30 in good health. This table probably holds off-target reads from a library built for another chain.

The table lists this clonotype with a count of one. The CDR3 region has the DNA TGTGCCAGCAGCCAAGGAGGCGGACATGCCCCTAACTATGGCTACACCTTC. This sequence encodes CASSQGGGHAPNYGYTF. The chain links TRBV14 to TRBJ1-2; tentatively, D is TRBD1 (5 bases). Germline V CDR1 and CDR2: SGHDN, FVKESK. The CDR3 has 17 residues. V lost 1 base and J lost 0, with 15 bases in between.

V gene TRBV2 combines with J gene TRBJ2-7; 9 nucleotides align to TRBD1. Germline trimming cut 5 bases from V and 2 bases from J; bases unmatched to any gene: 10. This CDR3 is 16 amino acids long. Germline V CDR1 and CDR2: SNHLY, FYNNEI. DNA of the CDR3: TGTGCCAGCAGTTTAGCCGACAGGGGGACGGCCTACGAGCAGTACTTC. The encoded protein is CASSLADRGTAYEQYF.

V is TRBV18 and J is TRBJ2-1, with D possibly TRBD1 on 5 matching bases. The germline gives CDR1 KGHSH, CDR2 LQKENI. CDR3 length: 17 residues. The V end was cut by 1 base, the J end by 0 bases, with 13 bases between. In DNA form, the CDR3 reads TGTGCCAGCTCACCACTCGACAGTCTGAGCTCCTACAATGAGCAGTTCTTC. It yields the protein CASSPLDSLSSYNEQFF.

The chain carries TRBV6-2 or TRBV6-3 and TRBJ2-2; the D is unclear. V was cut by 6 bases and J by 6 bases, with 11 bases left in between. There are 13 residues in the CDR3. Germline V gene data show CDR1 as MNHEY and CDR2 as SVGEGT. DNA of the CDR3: TGTGCCAGCAGGCTCTTGGCGGCCGGGGAGCTGTTTTTT. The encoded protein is CASRLLAAGELFF.

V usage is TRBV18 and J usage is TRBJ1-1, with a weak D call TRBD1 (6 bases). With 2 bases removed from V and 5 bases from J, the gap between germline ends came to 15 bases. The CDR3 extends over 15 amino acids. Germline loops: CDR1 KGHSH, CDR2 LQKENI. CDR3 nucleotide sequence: TGTGCCAGCTCACCAGGGCCAGGGGTAGGGACTGAAGCTTTCTTT. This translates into CASSPGPGVGTEAFF.

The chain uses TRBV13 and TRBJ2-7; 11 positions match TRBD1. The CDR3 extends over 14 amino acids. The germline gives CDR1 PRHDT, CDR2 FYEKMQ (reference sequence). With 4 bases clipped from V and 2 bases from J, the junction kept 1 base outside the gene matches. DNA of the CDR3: TGTGCCAGCAGCTCGGGACAGGGGGCCTACGAGCAGTACTTC. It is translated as CASSSGQGAYEQYF.

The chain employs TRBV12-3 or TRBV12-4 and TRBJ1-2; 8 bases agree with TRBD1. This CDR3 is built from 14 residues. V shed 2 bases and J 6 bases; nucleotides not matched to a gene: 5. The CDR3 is CASSLSGGGDGYTF. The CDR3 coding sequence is TGTGCCAGCAGTTTATCAGGGGGCGGGGATGGCTACACCTTC.

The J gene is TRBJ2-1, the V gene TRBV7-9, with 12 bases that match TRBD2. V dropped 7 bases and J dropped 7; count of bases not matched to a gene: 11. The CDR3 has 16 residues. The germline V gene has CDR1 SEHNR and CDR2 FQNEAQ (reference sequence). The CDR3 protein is CASIPPLAGGWNEQFF. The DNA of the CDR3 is TGTGCCAGCATCCCCCCGCTAGCGGGGGGGTGGAATGAGCAGTTCTTC. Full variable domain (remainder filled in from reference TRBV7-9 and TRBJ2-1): DTGVSQNPRHKITKRGQNVTFRCDPISEHNRLYWYRQTLGQGPEFLTYFQNEAQLEKSRLLSDRFSAERPKGSFSTLEIQRTEQGDSAMYLCASIPPLAGGWNEQFFGPGTRLTVL.

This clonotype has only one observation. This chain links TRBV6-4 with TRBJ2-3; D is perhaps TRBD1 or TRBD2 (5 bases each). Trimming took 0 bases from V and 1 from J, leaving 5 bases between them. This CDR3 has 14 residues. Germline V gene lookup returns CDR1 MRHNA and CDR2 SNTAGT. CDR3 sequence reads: CASSDSGGTDTQYF. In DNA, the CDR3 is TGTGCCAGCAGTGACTCGGGGGGCACAGATACGCAGTATTTT.

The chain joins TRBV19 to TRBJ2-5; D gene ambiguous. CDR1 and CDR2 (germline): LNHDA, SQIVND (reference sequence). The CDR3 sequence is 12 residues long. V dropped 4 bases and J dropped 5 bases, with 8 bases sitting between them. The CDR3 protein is CASSNQAETQYF. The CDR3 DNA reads TGTGCCAGTAGTAACCAGGCGGAGACCCAGTACTTC. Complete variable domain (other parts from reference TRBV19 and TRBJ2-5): DGGITQSPKYLFRKEGQNVTLSCEQNLNHDAMYWYRQDPGQGLRLIYYSQIVNDFQKGDIAEGYSVSREKKESFPLTVTSAQKNPTAFYLCASSNQAETQYFGPGTRLLVL.

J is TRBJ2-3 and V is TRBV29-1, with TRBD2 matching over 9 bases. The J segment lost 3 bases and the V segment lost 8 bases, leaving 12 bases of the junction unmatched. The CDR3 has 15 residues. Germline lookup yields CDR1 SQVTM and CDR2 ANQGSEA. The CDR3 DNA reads TGCAGCCCTCCCGCGGGGGGGGGGATGACAGATACGCAGTATTTT. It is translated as CSPPAGGGMTDTQYF.

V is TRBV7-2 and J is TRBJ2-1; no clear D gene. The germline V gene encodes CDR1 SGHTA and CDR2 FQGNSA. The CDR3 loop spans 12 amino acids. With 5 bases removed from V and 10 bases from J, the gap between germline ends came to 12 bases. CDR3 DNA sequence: TGTGCCAGCAGCCCCTTGAGAGAGGAGCAGTTCTTC. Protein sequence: CASSPLREEQFF.

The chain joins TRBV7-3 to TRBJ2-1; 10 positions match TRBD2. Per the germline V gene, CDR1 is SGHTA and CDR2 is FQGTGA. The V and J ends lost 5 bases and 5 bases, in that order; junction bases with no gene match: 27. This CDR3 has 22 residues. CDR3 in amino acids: CASSVKIFVPKRLAGTDNEQFF. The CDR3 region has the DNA TGTGCCAGCAGCGTAAAAATATTCGTCCCCAAAAGACTAGCGGGCACCGACAATGAGCAGTTCTTC.

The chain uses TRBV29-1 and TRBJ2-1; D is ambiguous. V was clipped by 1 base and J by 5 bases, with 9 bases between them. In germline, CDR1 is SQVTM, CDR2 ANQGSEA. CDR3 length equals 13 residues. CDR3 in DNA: TGCAGCGTTGAAGTTTTAGGAAACAATGAGCAGTTCTTC. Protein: CSVEVLGNNEQFF.

CDR3 amino acids: CSVPTGTGANTEAFF. As DNA, the CDR3 is TGCAGCGTCCCAACCGGGACAGGGGCGAACACTGAAGCTTTCTTT. The chain has TRBV29-1 and TRBJ1-1, with 10 bases lining up with TRBD1. Trimming took 6 bases from V and 1 from J; bases not matched to a gene: 8. CDR1 SQVTM and CDR2 ANQGSEA come from the germline V gene. The CDR3 length is 15 residues. Filled out from reference TRBV29-1 and TRBJ1-1, the complete variable domain reads SAVISQKPSRDICQRGTSLTIQCQVDSQVTMMFWYRQQPGQSLTLIATANQGSEATYESGFVIDKFPISRPNLTFSTLTVSNMSPEDSSIYLCSVPTGTGANTEAFFGQGTRLTVV.